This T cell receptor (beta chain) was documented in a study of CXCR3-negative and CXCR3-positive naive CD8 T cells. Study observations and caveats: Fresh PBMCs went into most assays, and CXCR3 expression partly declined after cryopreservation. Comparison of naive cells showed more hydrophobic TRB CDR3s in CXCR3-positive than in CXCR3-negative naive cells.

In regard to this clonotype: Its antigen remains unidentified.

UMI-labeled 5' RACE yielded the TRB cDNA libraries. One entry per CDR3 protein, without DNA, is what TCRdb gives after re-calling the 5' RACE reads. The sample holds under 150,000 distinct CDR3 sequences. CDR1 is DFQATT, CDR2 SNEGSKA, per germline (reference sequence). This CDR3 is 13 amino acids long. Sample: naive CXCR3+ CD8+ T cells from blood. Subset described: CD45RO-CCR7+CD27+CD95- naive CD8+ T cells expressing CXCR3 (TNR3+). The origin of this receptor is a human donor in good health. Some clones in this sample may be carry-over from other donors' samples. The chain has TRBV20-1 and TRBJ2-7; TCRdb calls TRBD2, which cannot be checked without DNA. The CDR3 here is CSARLAESYEQYF.